The next 32 T cell receptor beta chains were all read from a single sample in a study of T-cell reconstitution after alpha-beta-depleted transplantation in children (dated by TCRdb to 2016 to 2017). The library relied on PCR. The run used an Illumina HiSeq 2500. TCR library preparation used molecular barcoding, with unique molecular identifiers applied to normalize quantification of the TCRbeta repertoire. Starting from the raw public reads, TCRdb applied fastp trimming at Q25, assembled clones with MiXCR and retained in-frame beta chains. Every entry covers one CDR3 protein and lists the most common genes and DNA from its rows. Within this sample are 500,000 to 650,000 distinct CDR3 sequences, with roughly 11% of them counted one time only. The ten largest account for 11% to 15% of the sample. Explained via the paper, the treatment or condition label denotes: allogeneic hematopoietic cell transplantation with graft depleted of TCRalphabeta T cells and CD19 B cells.

The specimen comprised PBMCs, mostly from graft donor cells, sampled 180 days after TCRalphabeta/CD19-depleted stem cell transplant. The receptors originated from a female patient aged 2-15 years who had a stem cell transplant for aplastic anemia, so the T cells may come from the graft donor.

The sample holds a few counts of this clonotype. The rearrangement joins TRBV29-1 to TRBJ2-3; no clear D. V was cut by 8 bases and J by 3 bases, with 6 bases left in between. Germline lookup yields CDR1 SQVTM and CDR2 ANQGSEA. This CDR3 contains 10 residues. The DNA for the CDR3 is TGCAGCAATAGGACAGATACGCAGTATTTT. Translating gives CSNRTDTQYF.

The chain couples TRBV20-1 to TRBJ2-5, with D tentatively TRBD2 (6 bases). V lost 3 bases and J 4 bases, leaving 18 bases between the germline ends. Per germline, CDR1 DFQATT and CDR2 SNEGSKA (reference sequence). The CDR3 sequence is 15 residues long. The CDR3 region has the DNA TGCAGTGCTAGGGCGCTAGCGACCCCTGGAGAGACCCAGTACTTC. Translating it yields CSARALATPGETQYF.

Ten or more counts support this clonotype. The CDR3 DNA reads TGCGCCAGCAGCCAAGGGTATAATTTCGATACGCAGTATTTT. It encodes CASSQGYNFDTQYF. The V and J genes are TRBV4-3 and TRBJ2-3; D gene ambiguous. The CDR3 is made up of 14 amino acids. V dropped 1 base and J dropped 6 bases, with 11 bases sitting between them. Germline lookup yields CDR1 LGHNA and CDR2 YSLEER.

This clonotype occurred a few times. This rearrangement joins TRBV7-9 to TRBJ1-1; D unclear. This CDR3 has 13 amino acids. V lost 3 bases and J 0 bases, leaving 5 bases between the germline ends. Germline CDR1 SEHNR, CDR2 FQNEAQ (reference sequence). The CDR3 reads CASSFPLNTEAFF. The CDR3, as DNA: TGTGCCAGCAGCTTCCCACTGAACACTGAAGCTTTCTTT.

This clonotype was seen only a few times. J is TRBJ2-5 and V is TRBV2; 8 bases line up with TRBD2. CDR3 length equals 14 residues. Germline V CDR1 and CDR2: SNHLY, FYNNEI. Trimming took 4 bases from V and 5 from J; bases not matched to a gene: 6. CDR3 DNA: TGTGCCAGCAGTGTCGGACTAGCTTGGGAGACCCAGTACTTC. Translating gives CASSVGLAWETQYF.

The V gene is TRBV12-3 or TRBV12-4, the J gene TRBJ2-3; no definite D call. The CDR3 is made up of 17 amino acids. V was pared by 0 bases and J by 6 bases, with 19 bases between. The CDR3 DNA sequence: TGTGCCAGCAGTTTAGCTGGGATCAGTAATCTTCGGGATACGCAGTATTTT. Its translation: CASSLAGISNLRDTQYF.

The chain combines TRBV21-1 with TRBJ1-2; the table's D call, TRBD1, has no DNA check behind it. TRBV21-1 is recorded as a pseudogene. The CDR3 runs to 13 residues. This chain's CDR3 is CASSQGQYYGYTF. The DNA of the CDR3 is TGTGCCAGCAGTCAGGGACAGTACTATGGCTACACCTTC.

The chain carries TRBV11-1 and TRBJ1-2; tentative D call: TRBD1 (6 bases). CDR3 length: 18 residues. Trimming cost V 0 bases and J 1 base, with 18 bases left between them. Germline assignment: CDR1 SGHAT and CDR2 FQDESV (reference sequence). This CDR3 is CASSLAVLAGVINYGYTF. CDR3 nucleotides: TGTGCCAGCAGCTTAGCAGTTTTGGCAGGGGTGATTAACTATGGCTACACCTTC.

The chain recombines TRBV5-1 with TRBJ2-3; the D is unclear. Looked up from germline, CDR1 is SGHRS and CDR2 is YFSETQ. Deletions cut 4 bases from V and 6 bases from J, with 15 bases between. This CDR3 has 14 residues. As DNA, the CDR3 is TGCGCCAGCAGCGTGCAGCTTCCCCGGGATACGCAGTATTTT. It specifies CASSVQLPRDTQYF. The full variable domain, with the rest looked up from reference TRBV5-1 and TRBJ2-3, is KAGVTQTPRYLIKTRGQQVTLSCSPISGHRSVSWYQQTPGQGLQFLFEYFSETQRNKGNFPGRFSGRQFSNSRSEMNVSTLELGDSALYLCASSVQLPRDTQYFGPGTRLTVL.

The chain joins TRBV5-1 to TRBJ1-2, with no clear D. The V and J ends lost 3 bases and 0 bases respectively, with 9 bases between them. The germline CDR1 and CDR2 sequences are SGHRS and YFSETQ. This CDR3 contains 14 residues. This chain's CDR3 is CASSSLQTNYGYTF. The CDR3 DNA follows: TGCGCCAGCAGCTCCCTACAGACTAACTATGGCTACACCTTC.

There are a few counts of this clonotype. V usage is TRBV4-3 and J usage is TRBJ2-1; D is possibly TRBD1 (6 bases). Looked up from germline, CDR1 is LGHNA and CDR2 is YSLEER. This CDR3 contains 13 residues. With 0 bases removed from V and 10 bases from J, the gap between germline ends came to 10 bases. The CDR3, as DNA: TGCGCCAGCAGCCAAGAGGGGACAACGGAGCAGTTCTTC. This codes for CASSQEGTTEQFF.

V and J are TRBV5-6 and TRBJ2-3, with D possibly matching TRBD1 (6 bases). The CDR3 consists of 15 residues. Trimming took off 4 bases at V and 2 bases at J, with 14 bases between the two ends. The V gene's germline CDR1 is SGHDT and CDR2 YYEEEE. CDR3 in DNA: TGTGCCAGCAGCATTTTTAGGACAGCCACAGATACGCAGTATTTT. It encodes CASSIFRTATDTQYF.

DNA of the CDR3: TGCAGCGTTGAGGGGGGACAGGGTATTCAGACCCAGTACTTC. This gives the protein CSVEGGQGIQTQYF. V gene TRBV29-1 combines with J gene TRBJ2-5, with 9 nucleotides matching TRBD1. J gave up 6 bases and V 3 bases, and 8 bases lay outside the gene matches. The CDR3 has 14 residues. Looked up from germline, CDR1 is SQVTM and CDR2 is ANQGSEA.

This clonotype was counted between two and nine times. This sequence joins TRBV13 and TRBJ2-2; D is possibly TRBD2 (6 bases). V lost 5 bases, J lost 4 bases, and 17 bases lay in between. The CDR3 is 16 amino acids. CDR1 and CDR2 (germline): PRHDT, FYEKMQ (reference sequence). Here the CDR3 reads CASSPTTFGGTGELFF. The CDR3 nucleotides read TGTGCCAGCAGCCCCACTACCTTCGGGGGCACCGGGGAGCTGTTTTTT.

This rearrangement joins TRBV24-1 to TRBJ2-1; TRBD2 matches at 8 bases. Germline V gene sequence: CDR1 KGHDR, CDR2 SFDVKD. J lost 5 bases, V lost 3 bases, and 2 bases had no gene match. This CDR3 spans 14 amino acids. In DNA form, the CDR3 reads TGTGCCACCAGTGATATAGCGGGAAACAATGAGCAGTTCTTC. This translates into CATSDIAGNNEQFF.

The chain uses TRBV5-1 and TRBJ2-3, with TRBD1 matching 7 bases. V lost 2 bases, J lost 1 base, and 7 bases stayed unmatched. The CDR3 is 16 residues long. Germline CDR1 SGHRS, CDR2 YFSETQ. The CDR3 spells CASSFGGTGGTDTQYF. In nucleotides, the CDR3 is TGCGCCAGCAGCTTTGGTGGAACAGGGGGCACAGATACGCAGTATTTT.

The chain carries TRBV20-1 and TRBJ2-1; D is possibly TRBD2 (5 bases). The CDR3 extends over 18 amino acids. The ends were cut back, 1 base at V and 0 bases at J, with 19 bases in the middle. Germline CDR1 reads DFQATT; CDR2 reads SNEGSKA (reference sequence). The CDR3 DNA sequence: TGCAGTGCTAGAGGAAACGGCGGGCCTCAACACTCCTACAATGAGCAGTTCTTC. This encodes CSARGNGGPQHSYNEQFF.

To note about this clonotype: The junction shows a germline mismatch at one end, possibly a read error. The V gene is TRBV5-1, the J gene TRBJ1-5; D perhaps matches TRBD1 (5 bases). The CDR3 has 16 amino acids. The germline CDR1 and CDR2 sequences are SGHRS and YFSETQ. CDR3 bases: TGCGCCAGCAACTTGCGCCCGGGGGGGTACAATCAGCCCCAGCATTTT. This translates into CASNLRPGGYNQPQHF. Based on the CDR3 plus reference TRBV5-1 and TRBJ1-5, the full variable domain is KAGVTQTPRYLIKTRGQQVTLSCSPISGHRSVSWYQQTPGQGLQFLFEYFSETQRNKGNFPGRFSGRQFSNSRSEMNVSTLELGDSALYLCASNLRPGGYNQPQHFGDGTRLSIL.

The chain uses TRBV29-1 and TRBJ2-7, with 11 nucleotides matching TRBD1. This CDR3 region has 13 residues. CDR1 SQVTM and CDR2 ANQGSEA come from the germline V gene. Trimming at V came to 8 bases and at J to 0 bases, leaving 3 bases not matched to a gene. The DNA for the CDR3 is TGCAGCACGGGACAGGGGGACTCCTACGAGCAGTACTTC. Translation gives CSTGQGDSYEQYF.

The chain combines TRBV12-3 or TRBV12-4 with TRBJ2-1; tentative D call: TRBD2 (6 bases). The CDR3 has 18 amino acids. V was shortened by 2 bases and J by 5 bases, with 22 bases between the two germline ends. As DNA, the CDR3 is TGTGCCAGCAGTTTAAAGAGGACCTCCGGGACTGGCAACAATGAGCAGTTCTTC. It yields the protein CASSLKRTSGTGNNEQFF.

This clonotype has only a few counts. The chain is built from TRBV28 and TRBJ2-1; 12 bases are shared with TRBD2. From germline, CDR1 is MDHEN and CDR2 SYDVKM. This CDR3 has 15 amino acids. The junction had 3 bases not matched to a gene; V was cut back by 2 bases and J by 7 bases. This chain's CDR3 is CASSLLAGGSNEQFF. DNA of the CDR3: TGTGCCAGCAGTTTACTAGCGGGAGGGTCGAATGAGCAGTTCTTC.

The chain links TRBV18 to TRBJ1-4; D is ambiguous. The germline V and J ends were trimmed by 3 bases and 1 base, with 12 bases remaining between them. This CDR3 contains 16 residues. CDR1 is KGHSH and CDR2 is LQKENI in the germline V gene. The CDR3 region has the DNA TGTGCCAGCTCACCCGTTAACAGAGTAACTAATGAAAAACTGTTTTTT. It specifies CASSPVNRVTNEKLFF.

This clonotype was detected ten times or more. CDR3 bases: TGTGCCACCAGCAGAGATCGGAGCGGCCAAGAGACCCAGTACTTC. It encodes CATSRDRSGQETQYF. The chain joins TRBV15 to TRBJ2-5, with a weak D call TRBD2 (5 bases). The V end was cut by 0 bases, the J end by 1 base, with 9 bases between. CDR3 size: 15 residues. The germline V gene encodes CDR1 LNHNV and CDR2 YYDKDF (reference sequence).

This clonotype was observed a handful of times. The V call is TRBV7-9, the J call TRBJ2-5; weak D call: TRBD1 (5 bases). CDR1 SEHNR and CDR2 FQNEAQ come from the germline V gene (reference sequence). There are 16 residues in the CDR3. The V end was cut by 6 bases, the J end by 0 bases, with 17 bases between. CDR3 sequence reads: CASRDTVRLYQETQYF. The DNA for the CDR3 is TGTGCCAGCAGGGACACAGTGCGGTTGTACCAAGAGACCCAGTACTTC. Full variable domain (missing parts from reference TRBV7-9 and TRBJ2-5): DTGVSQNPRHKITKRGQNVTFRCDPISEHNRLYWYRQTLGQGPEFLTYFQNEAQLEKSRLLSDRFSAERPKGSFSTLEIQRTEQGDSAMYLCASRDTVRLYQETQYFGPGTRLLVL.

The gene calls are TRBV27 and TRBJ1-1, with D unresolved. Trimming left V 3 bases short and J 11 bases short, with 13 bases between. Germline assignment: CDR1 MNHEY and CDR2 SMNVEV (reference sequence). The CDR3 contains 12 residues. For the CDR3, the DNA is TGTGCCAGCAGTTTCTTGGGGTCTAGGGCTTTCTTT. The encoded protein is CASSFLGSRAFF.

The rearrangement links TRBV12-3 or TRBV12-4 to TRBJ1-1; possibly TRBD1 for D (5 bases). Trimming removed 5 bases at V and 1 base at J, with 11 bases between. This CDR3 has 14 residues. The CDR3 here is CASSLGGTNTEAFF. The CDR3 DNA reads as TGTGCCAGCAGTCTCGGGGGGACGAACACTGAAGCTTTCTTT.

This clonotype was counted between two and nine times. The chain is built from TRBV9 and TRBJ2-3; TRBD1 aligns across 8 bases. The junction had 7 bases not matched to a gene; V was cut back by 0 bases and J by 1 base. The length of the CDR3 is 17 residues. CDR1 and CDR2 (germline): SGDLS, YYNGEE. The chain's CDR3 is CASSVVGTGHRTDTQYF. CDR3 nucleotides: TGTGCCAGCAGCGTAGTTGGGACAGGTCACCGCACAGATACGCAGTATTTT.

The V call is TRBV27, the J call TRBJ1-1; 8 bases are a match to TRBD1. V lost 7 bases and J lost 6; bases outside the gene matches: 7. CDR3 length: 13 residues. Germline assignment: CDR1 MNHEY and CDR2 SMNVEV (reference sequence). The chain's CDR3 is CASTRQGRAEAFF. CDR3 nucleotides: TGTGCCAGCACTCGACAGGGGAGAGCTGAAGCTTTCTTT.

The rearrangement joins TRBV29-1 to TRBJ1-1, with a weak D call TRBD1 (5 bases). Germline CDR1 and CDR2: SQVTM and ANQGSEA. This CDR3 is built from 14 residues. V dropped 6 bases and J dropped 1 base, with 15 bases sitting between them. Here the CDR3 DNA reads TGCAGCGTGGCAAACAGGCTTACGAACACTGAAGCTTTCTTT. It translates to CSVANRLTNTEAFF.

This clonotype was observed a few times. J is TRBJ2-3 and V is TRBV12-3 or TRBV12-4; 7 nucleotides match TRBD2. The CDR3 sequence is 16 residues long. Trimming at V came to 8 bases and at J to 6 bases, leaving 17 bases not matched to a gene. The DNA for the CDR3 is TGTGCCAGCTCCCTTTATGTTGCGGGAGTGGAGGATACGCAGTATTTT. Protein product: CASSLYVAGVEDTQYF.

This clonotype was picked up a small number of times. The CDR3 DNA reads TGTGCCAGCAGTTACACGGGGGCAGCGGAGACCCAGTACTTC. Translating it yields CASSYTGAAETQYF. The chain links TRBV6-5 to TRBJ2-5; D is tentatively TRBD1 or TRBD2 (6 bases each). Per the germline V gene, CDR1 is MNHEY and CDR2 is SVGAGI. V was shortened by 2 bases and J by 5 bases, with 12 bases between the two germline ends. The CDR3 sequence is 14 residues long.

This clonotype showed up many times. V usage is TRBV27 and J usage is TRBJ2-1; maybe TRBD1 (5 bases). Trimming stripped 2 bases from V and 9 bases from J, with 20 bases between. The CDR3 length is 16 residues. Germline V gene lookup returns CDR1 MNHEY and CDR2 SMNVEV (reference sequence). The CDR3 is CASSLGHSGRVSEQFF. The CDR3 bases are TGTGCCAGCAGTTTAGGACACTCCGGACGGGTGAGTGAGCAGTTCTTC.